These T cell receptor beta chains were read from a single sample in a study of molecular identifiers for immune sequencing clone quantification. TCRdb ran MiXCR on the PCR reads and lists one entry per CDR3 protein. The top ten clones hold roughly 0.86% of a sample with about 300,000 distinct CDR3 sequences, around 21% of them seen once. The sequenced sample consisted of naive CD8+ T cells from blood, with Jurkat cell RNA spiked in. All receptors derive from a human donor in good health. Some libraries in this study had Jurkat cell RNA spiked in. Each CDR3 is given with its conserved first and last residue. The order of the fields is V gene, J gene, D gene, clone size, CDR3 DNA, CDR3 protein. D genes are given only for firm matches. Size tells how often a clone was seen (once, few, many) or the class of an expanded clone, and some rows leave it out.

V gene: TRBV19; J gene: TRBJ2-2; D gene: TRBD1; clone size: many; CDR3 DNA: TGTGCCAGTAGTCCCGCAGGGACAGGGATAACCGGGGAGCTGTTTTTT; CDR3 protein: CASSPAGTGITGELFF
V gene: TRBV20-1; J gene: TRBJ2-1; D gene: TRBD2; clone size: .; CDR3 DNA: TGCAGTGCCCCACTAGCGGGGCTCTCCAATGAGCAGTTCTTC; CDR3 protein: CSAPLAGLSNEQFF
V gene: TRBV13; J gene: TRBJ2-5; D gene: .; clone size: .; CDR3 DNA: TGTGCCAGCAGCTTATCAGGGAGGACGAACCAAGAGACCCAGTACTTC; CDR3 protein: CASSLSGRTNQETQYF
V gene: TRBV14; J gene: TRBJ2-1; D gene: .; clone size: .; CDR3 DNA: TGTGCCAGCAGCCAAGAACTTGACAATGAGCAGTTCTTC; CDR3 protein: CASSQELDNEQFF
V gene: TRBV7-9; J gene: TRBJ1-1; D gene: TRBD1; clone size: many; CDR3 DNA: TGTGCCAGCAGCTTAGCCGGGACAGGGGGATTGAACACTGAAGCTTTCTTT; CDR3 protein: CASSLAGTGGLNTEAFF
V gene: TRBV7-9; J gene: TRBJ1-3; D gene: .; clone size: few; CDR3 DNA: TGTGCCAGCAGCGGGATTCTTTTGTTACCTATCTCTGGAAACACCATATATTTT; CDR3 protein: CASSGILLLPISGNTIYF
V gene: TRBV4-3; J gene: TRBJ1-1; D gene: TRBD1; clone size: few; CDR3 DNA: TGCGCCAGCAGCCAAGAGGTGTCCGTGACAGGGATAAACACTGAAGCTTTCTTT; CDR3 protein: CASSQEVSVTGINTEAFF
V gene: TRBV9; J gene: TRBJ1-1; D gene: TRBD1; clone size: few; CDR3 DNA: TGTGCCAGCAGCGCGCAGAATGAACCGGGACAGGGGGCTGAAGCTTTCTTT; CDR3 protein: CASSAQNEPGQGAEAFF
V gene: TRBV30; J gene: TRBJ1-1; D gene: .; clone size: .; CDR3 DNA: TGTGCCTGGGGTGTAGGACATACCACTGAAGCTTTCTTT; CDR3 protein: CAWGVGHTTEAFF
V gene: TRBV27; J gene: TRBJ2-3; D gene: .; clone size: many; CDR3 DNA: TGTGCCAGCAGTCTCTCTAGCGCGGGATCGGTAGATACGCAGTATTTT; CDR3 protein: CASSLSSAGSVDTQYF
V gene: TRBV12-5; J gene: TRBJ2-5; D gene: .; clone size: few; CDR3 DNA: TGTGCTAGTGGTTCTCCAACTAAGGCAGGGGCGATAGAGACCCAGTACTTC; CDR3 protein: CASGSPTKAGAIETQYF
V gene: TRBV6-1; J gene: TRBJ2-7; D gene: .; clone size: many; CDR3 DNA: TGTGCCAGCAGTGAAGCCGGTTCCTCCTACGAGCAGTACTTC; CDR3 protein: CASSEAGSSYEQYF
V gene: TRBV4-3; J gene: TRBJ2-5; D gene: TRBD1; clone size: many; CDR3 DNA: TGCGCCAGCAGCCTGGGACAGGGGGCAGAGACCCAGTACTTC; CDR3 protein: CASSLGQGAETQYF
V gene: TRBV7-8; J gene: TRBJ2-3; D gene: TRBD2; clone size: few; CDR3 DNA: TGTGCCAGCAGCCTAGCGGGGGGGGCCTTCGATACGCAGTATTTT; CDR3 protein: CASSLAGGAFDTQYF
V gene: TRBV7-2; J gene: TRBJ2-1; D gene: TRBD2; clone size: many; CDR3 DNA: TGTGCCAGCAGCTTGGGGCTAGCGGGGGGGCCCCTTAGTTCCTACAATGAGCAGTTCTTC; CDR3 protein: CASSLGLAGGPLSSYNEQFF
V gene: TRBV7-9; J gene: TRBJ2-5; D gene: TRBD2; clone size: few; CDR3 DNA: TGTGCCAGCAGCTCTCTCAGCGGGGGGGCCCAGACCCAGTACTTC; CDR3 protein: CASSSLSGGAQTQYF
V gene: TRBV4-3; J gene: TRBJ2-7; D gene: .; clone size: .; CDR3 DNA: TGCGCCAGCAGCCAAGATGTAAGGGGAGCCTACGAGCAGTACTTC; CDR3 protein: CASSQDVRGAYEQYF
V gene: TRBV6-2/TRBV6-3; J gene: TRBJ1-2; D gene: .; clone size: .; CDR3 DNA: TGTGTCAGCAGAACGCGGGACATAAACTATGGCTACACCTTC; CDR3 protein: CVSRTRDINYGYTF
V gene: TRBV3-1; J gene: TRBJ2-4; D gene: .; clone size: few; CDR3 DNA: TGTGCCAGCAGCCAAGCGGCGGCTAAACTAGCCAAAAACATTCAGTACTTC; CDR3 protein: CASSQAAAKLAKNIQYF
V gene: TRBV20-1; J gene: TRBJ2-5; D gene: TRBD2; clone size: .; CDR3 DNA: TGCAGTGCTAGAGATCAAGCGGGGGGACCCCAAGAGACCCAGTACTTC; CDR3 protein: CSARDQAGGPQETQYF
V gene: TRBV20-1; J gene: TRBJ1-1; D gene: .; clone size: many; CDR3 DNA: TGCAGTGCCGTAGCATGGGATTCGAACACTGAAGCTTTCTTT; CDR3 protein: CSAVAWDSNTEAFF
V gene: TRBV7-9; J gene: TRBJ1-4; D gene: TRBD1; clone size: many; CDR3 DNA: TGTGCCAGCAGCCCTCCCCGAGGGACAGGGAATGAAAAACTGTTTTTT; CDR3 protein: CASSPPRGTGNEKLFF
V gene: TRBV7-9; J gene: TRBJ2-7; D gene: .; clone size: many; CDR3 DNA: TGTGCCAGCAGCTTAGCGCGAGGGTTACGAACCTACGAGCAGTACTTC; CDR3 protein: CASSLARGLRTYEQYF
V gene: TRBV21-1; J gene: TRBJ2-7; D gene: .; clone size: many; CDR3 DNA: TGTGCCAGCAGCAAAGACCCCCGGCAGGTGTCCTACGAGCAGTACTTC; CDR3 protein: CASSKDPRQVSYEQYF
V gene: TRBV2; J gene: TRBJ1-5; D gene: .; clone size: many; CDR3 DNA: TGTGCCAGCAGTCTGACAGTGGAAGTAGGAAATCAGCCCCAGCATTTT; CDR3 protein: CASSLTVEVGNQPQHF
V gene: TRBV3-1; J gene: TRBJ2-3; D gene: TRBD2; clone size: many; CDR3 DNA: TGTGCCAGCAGCCAAGATAGCGGGTTTAGCACAGATACGCAGTATTTT; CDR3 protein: CASSQDSGFSTDTQYF
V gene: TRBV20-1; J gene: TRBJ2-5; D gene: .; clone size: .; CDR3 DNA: TGCAGTGCTACCTCCCAGGAGAGGGTGACAGAGACCCAGTACTTC; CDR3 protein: CSATSQERVTETQYF
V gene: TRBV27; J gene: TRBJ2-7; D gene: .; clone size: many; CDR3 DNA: TGTGCCAGCAGTTTAAGAGGGGACGGGTACGAGCAGTACTTC; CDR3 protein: CASSLRGDGYEQYF
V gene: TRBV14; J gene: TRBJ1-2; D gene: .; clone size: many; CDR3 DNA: TGTGCCAGCAGCCAAGCTACCCGGTTCTATGGCTACACCTTC; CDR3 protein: CASSQATRFYGYTF
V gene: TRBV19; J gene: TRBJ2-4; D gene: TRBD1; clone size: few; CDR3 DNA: TGTGCCAGTAGCGACTTGACAGGGCCCAAAAACATTCAGTACTTC; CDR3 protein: CASSDLTGPKNIQYF
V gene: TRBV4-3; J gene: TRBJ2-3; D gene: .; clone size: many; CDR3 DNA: TGCGCCAGCAGCCAAGATTTGGGGGCCGGGGATACGCAGTATTTT; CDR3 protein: CASSQDLGAGDTQYF
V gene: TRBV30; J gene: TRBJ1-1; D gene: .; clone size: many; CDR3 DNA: TGTGCCTGGAGGCCCGCGGACAGAAGTCCCGAGGCTTTCTTT; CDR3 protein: CAWRPADRSPEAFF
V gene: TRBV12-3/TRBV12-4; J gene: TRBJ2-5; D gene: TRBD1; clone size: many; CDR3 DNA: TGTGCCAGCAGTTTAGCGCCGGGACAGGTGGAGACCCAGTACTTC; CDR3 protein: CASSLAPGQVETQYF
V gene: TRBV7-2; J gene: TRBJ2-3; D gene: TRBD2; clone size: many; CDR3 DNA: TGTGCCAGCAGCTTAGACAGGACTAGCGGAGATACGCAGTATTTT; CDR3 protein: CASSLDRTSGDTQYF
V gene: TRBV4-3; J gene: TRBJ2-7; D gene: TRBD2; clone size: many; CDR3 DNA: TGCGCCAGCAGCCAGGGGGCCGGGACTAGCGGGTACGAGCAGTACTTC; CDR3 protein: CASSQGAGTSGYEQYF
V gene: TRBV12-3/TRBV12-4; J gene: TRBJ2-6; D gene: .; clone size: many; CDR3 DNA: TGTGCCAGCTCACTCCTGGAGGGGGGAAGCACTGGGGCCAACGTCCTGACTTTC; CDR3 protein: CASSLLEGGSTGANVLTF
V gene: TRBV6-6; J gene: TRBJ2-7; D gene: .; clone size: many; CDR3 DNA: TGTGCCAGCAGTTACTCTGACAGGAGCACCTACGAGCAGTACTTC; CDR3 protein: CASSYSDRSTYEQYF